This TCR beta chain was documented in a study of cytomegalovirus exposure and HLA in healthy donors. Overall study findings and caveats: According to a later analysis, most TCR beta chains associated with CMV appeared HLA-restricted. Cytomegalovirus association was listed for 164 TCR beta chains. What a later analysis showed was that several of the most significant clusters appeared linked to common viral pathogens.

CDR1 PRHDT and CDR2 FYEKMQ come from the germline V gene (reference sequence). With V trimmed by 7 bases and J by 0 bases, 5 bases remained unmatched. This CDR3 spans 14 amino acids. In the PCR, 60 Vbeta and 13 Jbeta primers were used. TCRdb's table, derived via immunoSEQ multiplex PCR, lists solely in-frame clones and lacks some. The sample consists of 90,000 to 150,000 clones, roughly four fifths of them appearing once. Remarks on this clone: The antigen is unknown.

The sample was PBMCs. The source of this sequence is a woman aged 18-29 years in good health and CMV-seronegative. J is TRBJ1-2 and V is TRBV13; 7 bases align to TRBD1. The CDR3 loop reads CASNPGQSNYGYTF. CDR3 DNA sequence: TGTGCCAGCAATCCGGGACAGTCTAACTATGGCTACACCTTC.